These 2 T cell receptor beta chains came from one sample sequenced in a study of cytomegalovirus exposure and HLA in healthy donors (dated by TCRdb to 2015 to 2018). To prepare the library, the immunoSEQ multiplex PCR assay was applied. For the multiplex PCR, a mixture combining 60 forward primers for TCR Vbeta segments and 13 reverse primers for TCR Jbeta segments was used. TCRdb's version of the immuneACCESS table is confined to in-frame rearrangements and falls short of the full clone set. An unresolved V gene accounts for under half of the shortfall where checked; the remainder is of unknown origin. The sample yields about 170,000 clones; around 77% were counted once. Roughly 1.9% of the sample is taken by the ten largest. Material for sequencing was PBMCs. These receptors originate from a woman in her thirties in good health and CMV-seropositive.

The chain joins TRBV4-3 to TRBJ2-7; tentatively, D is TRBD1 (6 bases). In germline, CDR1 is LGHNA, CDR2 YSLEER. Trimming removed 1 base from V and 2 bases from J, with 12 bases in between. The CDR3 is made up of 15 amino acids. The CDR3 region has the DNA TGCGCCAGCAGCCAAGTCGGGGACAATGCCTACGAGCAGTACTTC. Translation: CASSQVGDNAYEQYF.

This chain connects TRBV2 to TRBJ1-2; a weak D match, TRBD1 (6 bases). CDR1 and CDR2 from the germline V gene are SNHLY and FYNNEI. CDR3 length equals 16 residues. Between the trimmed V and J ends, which lost 3 bases and 6 bases, there was a span of 20 bases. CDR3 sequence: CASSETLYRVGDGYTF. The CDR3 DNA follows: TGTGCCAGCAGTGAGACCCTTTACAGGGTCGGCGATGGCTACACCTTC. Complete variable domain (other parts from reference TRBV2 and TRBJ1-2): EPEVTQTPSHQVTQMGQEVILRCVPISNHLYFYWYRQILGQKVEFLVSFYNNEISEKSEIFDDQFSVERPDGSNFTLKIRSTKLEDSAMYFCASSETLYRVGDGYTFGSGTRLTVV.